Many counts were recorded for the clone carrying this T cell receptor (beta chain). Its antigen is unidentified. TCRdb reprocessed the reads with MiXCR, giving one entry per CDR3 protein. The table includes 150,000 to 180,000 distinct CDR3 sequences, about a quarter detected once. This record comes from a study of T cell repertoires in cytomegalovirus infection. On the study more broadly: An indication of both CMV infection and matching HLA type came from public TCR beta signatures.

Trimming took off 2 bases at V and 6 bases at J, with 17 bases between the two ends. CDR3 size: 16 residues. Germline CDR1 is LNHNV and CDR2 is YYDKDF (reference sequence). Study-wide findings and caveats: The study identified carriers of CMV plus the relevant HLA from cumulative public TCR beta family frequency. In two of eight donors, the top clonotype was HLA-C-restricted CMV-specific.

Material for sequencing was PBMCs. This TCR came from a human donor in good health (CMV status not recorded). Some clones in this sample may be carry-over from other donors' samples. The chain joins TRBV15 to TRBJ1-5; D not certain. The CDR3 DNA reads TGTGCCACCAGCAGAAACGTATCACCGTTCCCTCAGCCCCAGCATTTT. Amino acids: CATSRNVSPFPQPQHF.